The 5 T cell receptor beta chains below all came from one sample that was sequenced in a study of T cell repertoires in cytomegalovirus infection. One entry per CDR3 protein, called by TCRdb with MiXCR from the reads. Here the sample spans 650,000 to 850,000 distinct CDR3 sequences, roughly 28% being singletons. No antigen has been assigned to these receptors. The sample here was cultured CD8+ T cells from PBMCs, taken from culture after CMV antigen stimulation. The receptor source for this set is a human donor in good health (CMV status not recorded). Some clones in this sample may be carry-over from other donors' samples.

The rearrangement uses TRBV7-6 and TRBJ2-7, with unresolved D. Germline V lookup: CDR1 SGHVS, CDR2 FNYEAQ. Trimming took 5 bases from V and 0 from J, leaving 11 bases between them. The CDR3 covers 14 residues. CDR3 amino acids: CASSPDIFSYEQYF. The CDR3 nucleotides read TGTGCCAGCAGCCCTGACATATTCTCCTACGAGCAGTACTTC.

The sample holds a few counts of this clonotype. V is TRBV6-1 and J is TRBJ1-1, with unresolved D. The V end was cut by 6 bases, the J end by 0 bases, with 8 bases between. Per the germline V gene, CDR1 is MNHNS and CDR2 is SASEGT. This CDR3 is built from 13 residues. The CDR3 here is CASRQKMNTEAFF. For the CDR3, the DNA is TGTGCCAGCAGACAGAAAATGAACACTGAAGCTTTCTTT.

The chain links TRBV12-3 or TRBV12-4 to TRBJ2-5, with 14 bases identical to TRBD2. V dropped 5 bases and J dropped 5; count of bases not matched to a gene: 7. This CDR3 comprises 16 residues. CDR3 DNA: TGTGCCAGCAGTCTCAGACTAGCGGGGGGGCATGAGACCCAGTACTTC. Protein sequence: CASSLRLAGGHETQYF.

In its sample, this clonotype was seen a few times. The chain is built from TRBV15 and TRBJ2-5; perhaps TRBD2 as D (5 bases). Germline loops: CDR1 LNHNV, CDR2 YYDKDF (reference sequence). There are 12 residues in the CDR3. The V gene lost 8 bases and the J gene lost 5 bases, with 12 bases spanning the gap. The CDR3: CATRTPGETQYF. CDR3 nucleotides: TGTGCCACCCGGACTCCGGGGGAGACCCAGTACTTC.

This chain uses TRBV12-3 or TRBV12-4 with TRBJ1-4, with D unresolved. V was trimmed by 5 bases and J by 8 bases, leaving 18 bases between them. The CDR3 spans 15 residues. CDR3 residues: CASSGRGLFREKLFF. CDR3 DNA: TGTGCCAGCAGTGGCCGCGGACTCTTTCGAGAAAAACTGTTTTTT.